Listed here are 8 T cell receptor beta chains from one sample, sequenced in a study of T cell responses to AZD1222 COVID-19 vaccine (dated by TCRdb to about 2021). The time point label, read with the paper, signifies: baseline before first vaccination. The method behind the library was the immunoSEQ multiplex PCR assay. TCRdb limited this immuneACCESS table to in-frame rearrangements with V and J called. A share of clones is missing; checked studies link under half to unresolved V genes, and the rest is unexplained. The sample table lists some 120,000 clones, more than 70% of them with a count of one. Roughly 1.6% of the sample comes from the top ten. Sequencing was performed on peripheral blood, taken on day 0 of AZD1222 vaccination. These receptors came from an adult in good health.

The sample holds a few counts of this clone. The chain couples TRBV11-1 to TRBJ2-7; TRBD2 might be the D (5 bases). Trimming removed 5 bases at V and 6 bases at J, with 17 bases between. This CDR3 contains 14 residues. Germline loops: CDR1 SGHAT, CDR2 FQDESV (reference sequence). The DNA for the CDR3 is TGTGCCAGCAGCCCGGGGATGTCAAGGCGCGAGCAGTACTTC. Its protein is CASSPGMSRREQYF.

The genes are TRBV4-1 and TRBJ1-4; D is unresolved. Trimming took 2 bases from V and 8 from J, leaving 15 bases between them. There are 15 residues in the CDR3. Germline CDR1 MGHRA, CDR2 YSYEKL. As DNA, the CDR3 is TGCGCCAGCAGCCAACCCCTTGACCGGTCCGAAAAACTGTTTTTT. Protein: CASSQPLDRSEKLFF.

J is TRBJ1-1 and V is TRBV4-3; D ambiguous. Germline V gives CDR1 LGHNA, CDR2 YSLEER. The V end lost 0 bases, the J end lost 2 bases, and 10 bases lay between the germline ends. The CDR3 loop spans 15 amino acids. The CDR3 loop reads CASSQDWPINTEAFF. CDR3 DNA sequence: TGCGCCAGCAGCCAAGATTGGCCAATAAACACTGAAGCTTTCTTT.

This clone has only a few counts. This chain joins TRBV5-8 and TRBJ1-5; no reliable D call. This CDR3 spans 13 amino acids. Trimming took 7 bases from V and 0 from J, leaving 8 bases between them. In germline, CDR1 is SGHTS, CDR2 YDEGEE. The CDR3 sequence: CASESYSNQPQHF. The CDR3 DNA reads TGTGCCAGCGAATCTTATAGCAATCAGCCCCAGCATTTT.

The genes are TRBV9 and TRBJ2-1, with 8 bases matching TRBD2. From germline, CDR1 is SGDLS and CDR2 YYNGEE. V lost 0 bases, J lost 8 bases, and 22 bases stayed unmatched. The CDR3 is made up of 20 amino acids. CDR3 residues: CASSVVEGFFWTSPLDEQFF. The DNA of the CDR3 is TGTGCCAGCAGCGTAGTCGAGGGATTCTTTTGGACTAGCCCTCTTGATGAGCAGTTCTTC.

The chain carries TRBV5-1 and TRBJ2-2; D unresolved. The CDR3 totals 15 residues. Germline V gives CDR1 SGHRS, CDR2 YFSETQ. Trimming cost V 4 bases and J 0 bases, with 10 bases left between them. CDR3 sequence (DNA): TGCGCCAGCAGCACTCGGCAGACGAACACCGGGGAGCTGTTTTTT. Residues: CASSTRQTNTGELFF.

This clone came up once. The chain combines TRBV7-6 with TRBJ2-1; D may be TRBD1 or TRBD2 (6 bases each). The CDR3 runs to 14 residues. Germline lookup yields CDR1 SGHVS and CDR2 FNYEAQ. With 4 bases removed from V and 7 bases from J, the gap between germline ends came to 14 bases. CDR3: CASSSGAFGNEQFF. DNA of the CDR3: TGTGCCAGCAGCTCGGGGGCTTTTGGGAATGAGCAGTTCTTC. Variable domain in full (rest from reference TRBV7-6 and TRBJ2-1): GAGVSQSPRYKVTKRGQDVALRCDPISGHVSLYWYRQALGQGPEFLTYFNYEAQQDKSGLPNDRFSAERPEGSISTLTIQRTEQRDSAMYRCASSSGAFGNEQFFGPGTRLTVL.

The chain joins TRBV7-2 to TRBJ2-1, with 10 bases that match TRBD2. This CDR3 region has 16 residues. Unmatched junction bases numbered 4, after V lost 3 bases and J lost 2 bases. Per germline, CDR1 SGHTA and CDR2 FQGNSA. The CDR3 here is CASSLLLAGPYNEQFF. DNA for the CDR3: TGTGCCAGCAGCTTGCTACTAGCGGGACCCTACAATGAGCAGTTCTTC.